The 8 T cell receptor beta chains given below trace back to one sample, sequenced in a study of synovial regulatory T cells in juvenile arthritis. Only in-frame clones appear in the TCRdb table, and some are missing; sequencing was by immunoSEQ multiplex PCR. The repertoire table contains about 10,000 clones. Sequences were obtained from Treg cells from blood. This sample's subset: remaining (HLA-DR-negative) circulating blood Treg cells. The receptors derive from a donor younger than 30 with juvenile idiopathic arthritis.

The chain employs TRBV5-6 and TRBJ2-3; without DNA, the TCRdb call of TRBD2 cannot be checked. Germline assignment: CDR1 SGHDT and CDR2 YYEEEE. The CDR3 runs 15 residues. DNA for this receptor is not on file. CDR3 sequence: CASPLARRSADTQYF.

The chain links TRBV5-1 to TRBJ1-2; TCRdb's D call of TRBD1 is untestable without DNA. The CDR3 is 14 residues long. The record lacks a DNA sequence. Germline CDR1 is SGHRS and CDR2 is YFSETQ. The CDR3 spells CASSSQDSSYGYTF. The whole variable domain, filled in from reference TRBV5-1 and TRBJ1-2, reads KAGVTQTPRYLIKTRGQQVTLSCSPISGHRSVSWYQQTPGQGLQFLFEYFSETQRNKGNFPGRFSGRQFSNSRSEMNVSTLELGDSALYLCASSSQDSSYGYTFGSGTRLTVV.

The chain recombines TRBV4-1 with TRBJ1-3; TCRdb gives TRBD1 as the D gene, but with no DNA this cannot be confirmed. The CDR3 has 15 amino acids. The record lacks a DNA sequence. The germline V gene has CDR1 MGHRA and CDR2 YSYEKL. The CDR3 loop reads CASSQESSSGNTIYF.

This chain joins TRBV28 and TRBJ1-5. CDR1 is MDHEN, CDR2 SYDVKM, per germline. There are 13 residues in the CDR3. This entry has no DNA. The CDR3 sequence: CASSLSGRQPQHF. Complete variable domain (other parts from reference TRBV28 and TRBJ1-5): DVKVTQSSRYLVKRTGEKVFLECVQDMDHENMFWYRQDPGLGLRLIYFSYDVKMKEKGDIPEGYSVSREKKERFSLILESASTNQTSMYLCASSLSGRQPQHFGDGTRLSIL.

The chain employs TRBV19 and TRBJ2-5. The CDR3 runs to 13 residues. DNA for this receptor is not on file. Germline V gene data show CDR1 as LNHDA and CDR2 as SQIVND (reference sequence). The chain's CDR3 is CAGSDIIGETQYF.

V gene TRBV19 combines with J gene TRBJ2-2; TCRdb's assignment of TRBD1 cannot be checked, as there is no DNA. CDR1 LNHDA and CDR2 SQIVND come from the germline V gene (reference sequence). The CDR3 contains 14 residues. There is no recorded DNA. CDR3 sequence reads: CASSTRQGAGELFF.

This chain links TRBV9 with TRBJ2-7; TCRdb picks TRBD2, but there is no DNA to check that call. The CDR3 is made up of 18 amino acids. There is no recorded DNA. CDR1 and CDR2 (germline): SGDLS, YYNGEE. This CDR3 is CASSSSMTSGSSPYEQYF.

V gene TRBV14 combines with J gene TRBJ2-2; the D gene TCRdb calls, TRBD1, cannot be checked with no DNA. Germline V CDR1 and CDR2: SGHDN, FVKESK. The CDR3 is 14 amino acids. DNA is not on record. The CDR3 here is CASSGTHNTGELFF.